The 8 T cell receptor beta chains below were found in one sample sequenced in a study of human T cells and chemical hapten exposure. The study used a library that attached unique molecular identifiers to individual cDNA molecules. TCRdb redid the calling of the reads with MiXCR, one entry per CDR3 protein. The sample contains 120,000 or so distinct CDR3 sequences, about 7.7% of which appear only once. Before extraction, the whole blood was not fractionated, and total RNA was taken from it. The sequencing sample was made of whole blood. The receptors originated from a human donor in good health. Some clones in this sample may be carry-over from other donors' samples.

This clonotype was picked up a small number of times. Written as DNA, the CDR3 is TGCAGTGCTAGAGAGGGGGTCACAGATACGCAGTATTTT. It translates to CSAREGVTDTQYF. The chain employs TRBV20-1 and TRBJ2-3; the D call may be TRBD1 or TRBD2 (5 bases each). V was pared by 0 bases and J by 2 bases, with 6 bases between. This CDR3 is built from 13 residues. CDR1 and CDR2 from the germline V gene are DFQATT and SNEGSKA (reference sequence).

Ten or more counts support this clonotype. The chain couples TRBV5-1 to TRBJ1-2; unclear D gene. CDR1 SGHRS and CDR2 YFSETQ come from the germline V gene. The CDR3 has 12 amino acids. The ends were cut back, 0 bases at V and 4 bases at J, with 4 bases in the middle. The CDR3 is CASSLGSYGYTF. The CDR3 DNA follows: TGCGCCAGCAGCTTGGGTAGCTATGGCTACACCTTC.

There are many counts of this clonotype. The CDR3 protein is CSARRSNTEAFF. In DNA form, the CDR3 reads TGCAGTGCTAGACGTTCGAACACTGAAGCTTTCTTT. This chain uses TRBV20-1 with TRBJ1-1; D remains ambiguous. The CDR3 runs 12 residues. V shed 2 bases and J shed 1 base, with 5 bases lying between them. Germline V lookup: CDR1 DFQATT, CDR2 SNEGSKA (reference sequence).

This clonotype was observed at least ten times. This chain joins TRBV11-2 and TRBJ1-2; 10 positions match TRBD1. V trimming: 6 bases; J trimming: 4 bases; junction bases outside the gene matches: 5. Germline lookup yields CDR1 SGHAT and CDR2 FQNNGV. CDR3 length: 14 residues. CDR3 DNA: TGTGCCAGCAGTCTCGGGACAGGGGCCTATGGCTACACCTTC. Its translation is CASSLGTGAYGYTF. The full variable domain, rest sourced from reference TRBV11-2 and TRBJ1-2, is EAGVAQSPRYKIIEKRQSVAFWCNPISGHATLYWYQQILGQGPKLLIQFQNNGVVDDSQLPKDRFSAERLKGVDSTLKIQPAKLEDSAVYLCASSLGTGAYGYTFGSGTRLTVV.

This clonotype has just a few counts. The chain employs TRBV20-1 and TRBJ1-3, with a tentative D call TRBD1 (5 bases). This CDR3 is built from 14 residues. With 2 bases removed from V and 6 bases from J, the gap between germline ends came to 14 bases. The V gene's germline CDR1 is DFQATT and CDR2 SNEGSKA (reference sequence). The CDR3 region has the DNA TGCAGTGCTAGACCCCGTGGGGGGGAAAACACCATATATTTT. This gives the protein CSARPRGGENTIYF.

This clonotype was detected many times. The chain couples TRBV10-3 to TRBJ2-7; 8 bases align to TRBD1. Germline CDR1 ENHRY, CDR2 SYGVKD. V shed 7 bases and J 2 bases; nucleotides not matched to a gene: 7. This CDR3 spans 14 amino acids. CDR3 in amino acids: CAINPDRGAYEQYF. CDR3 DNA: TGTGCCATCAACCCAGACAGGGGAGCCTACGAGCAGTACTTC.

This clonotype was observed at least ten times. This chain links TRBV10-3 with TRBJ2-1; tentatively, D is TRBD2 (5 bases). V lost 3 bases to trimming and J lost 9 bases, with 18 bases between them. Germline lookup yields CDR1 ENHRY and CDR2 SYGVKD. The CDR3 totals 15 residues. The chain's CDR3 is CAISDSRMPRGEQFF. CDR3 nucleotide sequence: TGTGCCATCAGTGATTCAAGGATGCCCCGGGGTGAGCAGTTCTTC.

The V and J genes are TRBV20-1 and TRBJ1-5; 8 bases agree with TRBD1. The germline V gene has CDR1 DFQATT and CDR2 SNEGSKA (reference sequence). V lost 0 bases, J lost 1 base, and 5 bases stayed unmatched. The CDR3 is 16 residues long. This CDR3 is CSARDPNRGSNQPQHF. The CDR3 nucleotides are TGCAGTGCTAGAGATCCCAACAGGGGGAGCAATCAGCCCCAGCATTTT.